This TCR beta chain was sequenced in a study of blood T cells in healthy people across ages. Worth noting for this clonotype: Its antigen is as yet unknown.

Next came a second PCR, run for about 7 to 12 cycles, which used a sample-barcoded 5' primer along with a J-beta primer mix. TCRdb reanalysed the 5' RACE reads using MiXCR and keeps one entry per CDR3 protein. The table has around 1,900,000 distinct CDR3 sequences, roughly two fifths seen once. Germline V gene data show CDR1 as DFQATT and CDR2 as SNEGSKA (reference sequence). The CDR3 is made up of 15 amino acids. Study-level findings and limits: Older age coincided with a roughly linear decline in TCR beta diversity per million T cells. PBMCs went unsorted, and a conclusive naive versus antigen-experienced comparison was therefore prevented.

The sequencing sample was made of blood. This TCR was sampled from a human donor in good health. The chain uses TRBV20-1 and TRBJ2-5; D uncertain. TRBJ2-7 explains the end of the DNA better; the J call may be wrong. CDR3 coding DNA: TGCAGTTCTGTGGAGAGCCCTCGCGCCCGGTACGAGCAGTACTTC. Translating it yields CSSVESPRARYEQYF.